This T cell receptor (beta chain) originates from a study of beta chain features in type 1 diabetes (dated 2018 in TCRdb). At the level of the whole study: Mean age, gender distribution, total cell number and subset yield did not differ between patients and healthy donors. A total of around 110,000,000 sorted cells were examined across all samples, and RNA yield correlated strongly with the number of cells per subset. Naive and central memory subsets were obtained from all 30 or so donors, but regulatory and stem cell-like memory subsets were isolated from only 8 patients and 8 healthy donors. In the study, recently diagnosed type 1 diabetes patients and matched healthy donors were compared on the TCRB repertoires of their sorted circulating CD4+ T cell subsets. The research as a whole found: Naive, central memory and regulatory TCRB repertoires appeared more similar among patients than among healthy donors. Sequencing cDNA rather than genomic DNA could over-represent highly expressing activated cells, although activation and CD3 levels did not differ between groups. Because the HLA sub-analyses included only small numbers of individuals, any influence of HLA type on TCRB rearrangement was left unresolved. At VDJ recombination sites, type 1 diabetes patients had fewer insertions and more deleted nucleotides, which implies abnormalities in thymic rearrangement. PCR might favor shorter templates, but patient and control samples were amplified and corrected together, so any skew would affect both groups equally. Type 1 diabetes patients showed a moderate but significant shortening of TCRB CDR3 length in all four CD4+ subsets.

The entire amount of isolated RNA was reverse transcribed using the High Capacity cDNA Reverse Transcription Kit, so the sequenced TCRB transcripts were expressed ones. Naive, central memory and regulatory T cell samples underwent deep immunoSEQ sequencing, averaging about 3.57 million total reads per sample. After sorted cells were lysed in RLT buffer, RNA was extracted with DNase-treated RNeasy Micro or Mini kits, with the choice depending on cell number. Each cell subset was processed separately to prevent cross-contamination, with patient and healthy donor samples processed together. The immunoSEQ multiplex PCR was used to amplify TCRB sequences from cDNA, generating 87-bp fragments that spanned the CDR3 region. The amplicons were sequenced using the Illumina HiSeq platform. As for the authors' bioinformatics: PCR bias was computationally corrected using synthetic template baselines, reads within Hamming distance 2 were collapsed, and singletons that could not be merged were discarded. Reads were aligned against IMGT so that V, D and J genes, CDR3 length and insertions or deletions at six rearrangement sites could be assigned. Clonotype counts were normalized to sorted cell number within each subset before computing true diversity and Gini coefficients with the tcR R package. The overlap coefficient, calculated on TCRB nucleotide sequences, was used to measure repertoire sharing. Out-of-frame TCRB sequences from naive cells were analyzed to stand in for the pre-selection repertoire. Imported from immuneACCESS, the table was reduced by TCRdb to in-frame sequences with V and J called. These copies leave out some clones; in studies compared against another copy, an unresolved V gene accounts for under half, and the cause of the remainder is not known. That table gives V, J and clone size, and the DNA gave D and trimming. Recorded for this sample are about 280,000 clones; 15% of them occurred a single time. Jointly, the top ten make up 0.015% to 0.017% of the sample.

The table lists this clone with a few counts. There is no known antigen for this receptor. No quality values exist for individual bases; no much larger clone is one base distant. A single peripheral blood draw of around 120 mL on average was collected from each donor into heparinised tubes. A BD FACSAria II and a panel including CD45RO, CCR7, CD25, CD127, CD95 and CD27 were used to sort naive, central memory, regulatory and stem cell-like memory CD4+ T cells. All sorted populations exceeded 95% purity. PBMCs were isolated immediately by Lymphoprep density gradient centrifugation and stained directly without culture. So that batch effects would be minimized, each experiment stained and sorted samples in pairs, pairing one healthy donor with one patient. From a lookup of the germline V gene, CDR1 and CDR2 are SGDLS and YYNGEE. The CDR3 has 15 amino acids, counting the end cysteine and phenylalanine. Only the CDR3 portion is preserved as DNA: 45 bases, with reading frame beginning at the first base. Here V drops 1 base and J drops 2 bases, and the junction holds 4 bases not matched to any gene.

This sequence was found in a man younger than 30 with type 1 diabetes. Recombination linked TRBV9 to TRBJ2-5, and 8 bases in between align with TRBD2. The specimen sequenced was naive CD4+ T cells from blood. The sample's cell subset or site label, in plain terms: true naive CD4+ T cells. The bases read TGTGCCAGCAGCGTACGGGGGGGAGAACAAGAGACCCAGTACTTC. It codes for CASSVRGGEQETQYF.